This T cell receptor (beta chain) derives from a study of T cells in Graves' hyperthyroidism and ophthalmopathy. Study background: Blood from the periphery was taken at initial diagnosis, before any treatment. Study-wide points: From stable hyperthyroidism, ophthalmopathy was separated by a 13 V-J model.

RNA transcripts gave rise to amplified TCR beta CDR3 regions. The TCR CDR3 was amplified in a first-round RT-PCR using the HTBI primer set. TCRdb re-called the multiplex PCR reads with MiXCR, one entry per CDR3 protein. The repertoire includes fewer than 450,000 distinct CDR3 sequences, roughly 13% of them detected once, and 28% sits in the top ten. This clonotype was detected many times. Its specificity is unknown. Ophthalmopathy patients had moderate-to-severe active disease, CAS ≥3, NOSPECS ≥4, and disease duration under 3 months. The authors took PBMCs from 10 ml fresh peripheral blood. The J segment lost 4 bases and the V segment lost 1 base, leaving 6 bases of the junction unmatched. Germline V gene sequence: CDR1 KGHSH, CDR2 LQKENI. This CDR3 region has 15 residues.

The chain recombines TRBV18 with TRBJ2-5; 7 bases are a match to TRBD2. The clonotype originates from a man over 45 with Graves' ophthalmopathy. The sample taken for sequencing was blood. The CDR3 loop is CASSPRGSEGETQYF. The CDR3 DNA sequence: TGTGCCAGCTCACCACGCGGGAGTGAGGGAGAGACCCAGTACTTC.